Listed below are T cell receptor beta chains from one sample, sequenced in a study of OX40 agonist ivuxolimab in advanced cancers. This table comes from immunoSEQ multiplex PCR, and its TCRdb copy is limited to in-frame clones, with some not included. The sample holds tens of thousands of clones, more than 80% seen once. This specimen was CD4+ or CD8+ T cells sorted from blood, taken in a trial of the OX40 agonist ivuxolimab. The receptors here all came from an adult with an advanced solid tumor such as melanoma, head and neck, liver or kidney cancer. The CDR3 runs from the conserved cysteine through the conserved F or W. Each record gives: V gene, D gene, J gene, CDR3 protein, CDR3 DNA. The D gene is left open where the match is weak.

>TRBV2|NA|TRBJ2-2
CASGWVPRTGELFF
TGTGCCAGCGGCTGGGTTCCTAGGACCGGGGAGCTGTTTTTT
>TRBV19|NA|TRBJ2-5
CASSIYGTLRGETQYF
TGTGCCAGTAGTATTTACGGGACTCTCCGGGGGGAGACCCAGTACTTC
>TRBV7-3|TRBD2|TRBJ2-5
CASSPGLAGEETQYF
TGTGCCAGCAGTCCTGGACTAGCGGGAGAAGAGACCCAGTACTTC
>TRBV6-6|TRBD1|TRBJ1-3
CASSYGTGFSGNTIYF
TGTGCCAGCAGTTATGGGACAGGTTTTTCTGGAAACACCATATATTTT
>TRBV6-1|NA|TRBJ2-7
CASSEVGGWNEQYF
TGTGCCAGCAGTGAAGTTGGGGGATGGAACGAGCAGTACTTC
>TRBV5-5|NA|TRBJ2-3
CASSFSPGGNTDTQYF
TGTGCCAGCAGCTTCTCCCCAGGGGGGAACACAGATACGCAGTATTTT
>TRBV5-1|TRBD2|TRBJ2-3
CASSLLAGTTDTQYF
TGCGCCAGCAGCCTCCTAGCGGGGACCACAGATACGCAGTATTTT
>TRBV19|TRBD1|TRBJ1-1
CASRPDRVTLEAFF
TGTGCCAGTAGGCCGGACAGGGTGACCCTTGAAGCTTTCTTT
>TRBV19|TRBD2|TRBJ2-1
CASSTPLAGGLYEQFF
TGTGCCAGTAGTACCCCTCTAGCGGGAGGGCTCTATGAGCAGTTCTTC
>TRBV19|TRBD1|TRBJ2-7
CASSIGSQGARPYEQYF
TGTGCCAGTAGTATAGGATCCCAGGGGGCTAGACCTTACGAGCAGTACTTC
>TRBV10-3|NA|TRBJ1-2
CAIGGTGLSGYTF
TGTGCCATCGGTGGGACGGGATTGAGTGGCTACACCTTC
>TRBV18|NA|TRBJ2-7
CASSPRTVQYEQYF
TGTGCCAGCTCACCACGGACGGTTCAGTACGAGCAGTACTTC
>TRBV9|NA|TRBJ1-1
CASSRDSHTEAFF
TGTGCCAGCAGCCGCGACAGTCACACTGAAGCTTTCTTT
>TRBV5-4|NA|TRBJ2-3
CASSLEFGLGTSTDTQYF
TGTGCCAGCAGCTTGGAATTTGGACTGGGGACTAGCACAGATACGCAGTATTTT
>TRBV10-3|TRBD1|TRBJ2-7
CAISPGQDLYEQYF
TGTGCCATCAGTCCGGGACAGGACCTATACGAGCAGTACTTC
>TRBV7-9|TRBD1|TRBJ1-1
CASSLGTTGTGWTEAFF
TGTGCCAGCAGCTTAGGGACCACCGGGACAGGGTGGACTGAAGCTTTCTTT
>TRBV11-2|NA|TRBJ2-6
CASSLTGDRRGVLTF
TGTGCCAGCAGTTTGACCGGGGACAGGCGGGGGGTCCTGACTTTC
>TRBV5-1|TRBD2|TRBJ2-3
CASSPGLAGLDTQYF
TGCGCCAGCAGCCCGGGACTAGCGGGGTTAGATACGCAGTATTTT
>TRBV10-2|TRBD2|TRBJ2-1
CASRTSGRNEQFF
TGCGCCAGCCGGACTAGCGGGAGGAATGAGCAGTTCTTC
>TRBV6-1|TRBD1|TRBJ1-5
CASTQQGVGNQPQHF
TGTGCCAGCACCCAGCAGGGGGTGGGAAATCAGCCCCAGCATTTT
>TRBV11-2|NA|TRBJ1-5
CASSLGGGYSNQPQHF
TGTGCCAGCAGCTTAGGGGGCGGGTACAGCAATCAGCCCCAGCATTTT
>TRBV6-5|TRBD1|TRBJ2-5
CASSPGTGGLVTQYF
TGTGCCAGCAGCCCTGGGACAGGGGGCTTGGTGACCCAGTACTTC
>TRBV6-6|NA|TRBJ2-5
CASSYSGPPEETQYF
TGTGCCAGCAGTTACTCAGGGCCTCCCGAGGAGACCCAGTACTTC
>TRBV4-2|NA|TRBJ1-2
CASSQDFFDRYGYTF
TGTGCCAGCAGCCAAGATTTTTTCGACCGCTATGGCTACACCTTC
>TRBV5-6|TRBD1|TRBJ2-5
CASSFLDRDQKTQYF
TGTGCCAGCAGCTTTTTGGACAGGGACCAAAAGACCCAGTACTTC
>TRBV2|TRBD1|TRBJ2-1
CASSEAGRDRGNEQFF
TGTGCCAGCAGTGAAGCCGGACGGGACAGGGGGAATGAGCAGTTCTTC